These 9 T cell receptor beta chains were all obtained from the same sample, sequenced in a study of T cells in women clearing cervical HPV infection. Repertoires were generated with immunoSEQ multiplex PCR, while TCRdb's copy carries only in-frame clones and drops some. The sample table includes about 46,000 clones. Sequenced: blood buffy coat. Receptors originate from a woman aged 18 to 75 with a cervical HPV16 infection that either progressed to CIN3+ or cleared (not recorded which).

Concerning this clone itself: The read halts 3 residues ahead of the CDR3 end, with the missing end drawn from the germline J gene. This chain links TRBV24-1 with TRBJ2-1; perhaps TRBD2 as D (5 bases). The CDR3 spans 14 residues. Germline lookup yields CDR1 KGHDR and CDR2 SFDVKD. The V and J ends lost 5 bases and 2 bases respectively, with 9 bases between them. This CDR3 reads CATSGGQTYNEQFF. Partial CDR3 DNA: TGTGCCACCAGTGGCGGGCAGACCTACAATGAG.

Notes on this clone: The CDR3 is cut off 3 residues early in the read; its end comes from the germline J gene. The V call is TRBV7-2, the J call TRBJ2-2; D gene unclear. Germline V gene sequence: CDR1 SGHTA, CDR2 FQGNSA. V was trimmed by 7 bases and J by 5 bases, leaving 8 bases between them. The CDR3 extends over 12 amino acids. This CDR3 is CASTLGTGELFF. The CDR3 bases that were read are TGTGCCAGCACCCTCGGGACCGGGGAG.

About this clone: The read terminates 3 residues before the CDR3 end, so the remaining end is supplied by the germline J gene. The chain links TRBV7-9 to TRBJ2-4, with D perhaps matching TRBD1 (5 bases). Germline CDR1 is SEHNR and CDR2 is FQNEAQ (reference sequence). This CDR3 is 12 amino acids long. The CDR3 loop is CASSFSGIGQYF. The CDR3 DNA, read in part, is TGTGCCAGCAGCTTTTCAGGGATCGGT.

To note about this clone: Read data end 3 residues before the CDR3 end; the end is taken from the germline J gene. This chain uses TRBV5-1 with TRBJ2-3; 7 bases align to TRBD1. The J segment lost 3 bases and the V segment lost 3 bases, leaving 7 bases of the junction unmatched. Germline V gene lookup returns CDR1 SGHRS and CDR2 YFSETQ. This CDR3 region has 15 residues. The CDR3 region is CASSSPGQITDTQYF. The CDR3 bases that were read are TGCGCCAGCAGCTCCCCGGGACAGATTACAGATACG.

In regard to this clone: Read data end 3 residues before the CDR3 end; the end is taken from the germline J gene. V and J are TRBV29-1 and TRBJ2-3; D may be TRBD2 (5 bases). Per the germline V gene, CDR1 is SQVTM and CDR2 is ANQGSEA. CDR3 length: 12 amino acids. CDR3 bases read: TGCAGCGTCGCGGGCCCATATGAGACG. Protein: CSVAGPYET. The whole CDR3 is CSVAGPYETQYF.

Concerning this clone itself: The CDR3 goes on 3 residues after the read ends, and that part is filled in from the germline J gene. The J gene is TRBJ1-2, the V gene TRBV19; D perhaps matches TRBD1 (5 bases). The ends were cut back, 10 bases at V and 3 bases at J, with 9 bases in the middle. CDR1 and CDR2 (germline): LNHDA, SQIVND (reference sequence). The CDR3 sequence is 11 residues long. The CDR3: CATGGYYGYTF. The DNA read from the CDR3 is TGTGCCACCGGGGGATACTATGGC.

With regard to this clone: Read sequence stops 3 residues before the CDR3 end, and the germline J gene provides the missing end. The chain carries TRBV7-8 and TRBJ2-4, with 7 nucleotides matching TRBD2. Germline-derived CDR1 and CDR2 are SGHVS and FQNEAQ. The ends lost 5 bases at V and 0 bases at J; junction bases unmatched: 7. The CDR3 is made up of 16 amino acids. The part of the CDR3 DNA that was read is TGTGCCAGCAGCCCCGGGGGAGGGCTAGCCAAAAACATT. The encoded protein is CASSPGGGLAKNI. The entire CDR3 protein reads CASSPGGGLAKNIQYF.

For this clone: The read ends 3 residues shy of where the CDR3 ends; the end is completed using the germline J gene. The chain uses TRBV9 and TRBJ1-6; TRBD1 matches at 8 bases. CDR3 length equals 15 residues. CDR1 is SGDLS and CDR2 is YYNGEE in the germline V gene. V was pared by 3 bases and J by 8 bases, with 7 bases of the junction left unmatched. The CDR3 bases that were read are TGTGCCAGCAGCGCCTCCGGGACAGGAGATTCACCC. Translation gives CASSASGTGDSP. The CDR3 reads in full as CASSASGTGDSPLHF.

With regard to this clone: The read ends 3 residues early relative to the CDR3; the germline J gene fills the gap. This sequence joins TRBV20-1 and TRBJ1-6; TRBD1 matches at 8 bases. Trimming took 5 bases from V and 7 from J; bases not matched to a gene: 7. The germline gives CDR1 DFQATT, CDR2 SNEGSKA (reference sequence). The CDR3 extends over 14 amino acids. The CDR3 region is CSARQTGANSPLHF. The sequenced part of the CDR3 DNA is TGCAGTGCTCGACAGACAGGGGCCAATTCACCC.